Listed here is a single T cell receptor (beta chain). The antigen is unknown. With survey level as its setting, the immunoSEQ assay was v3.0. Using immunoSEQ multiplex PCR, the repertoire was profiled, and TCRdb retains in-frame clones only, with some absent. The sample lists roughly 20,000 clones; approximately 80% were seen once. This sample was included in a study of long-term antiretroviral therapy in people with HIV. Every HIV-positive participant received treatment in the United States. The CDR3 has 17 amino acids. The germline gives CDR1 LNHDA, CDR2 SQIVND (reference sequence). The V and J ends lost 1 base and 0 bases respectively, with 13 bases between them. General study results and limits: Controls had broader CDR3 length ranges than HIV repertoires did. No data on ART adherence, viral resistance or therapy changes.

The receptor comes from a woman aged 40 to 50 with HIV. The chain has TRBV19 and TRBJ1-3; a possible D gene is TRBD1 (5 bases). Sequencing was performed on unsorted PBMCs, taken 0.2 years after starting antiretroviral therapy. CDR3 nucleotide sequence: TGTGCCAGTAGTATAGCTCTCGGGGCATTCTCTGGAAACACCATATATTTT. It codes for CASSIALGAFSGNTIYF.